This TCR beta chain was captured by sequencing in a study of graft-versus-host responses after intestinal transplantation. This table comes from immunoSEQ multiplex PCR, and its TCRdb copy is limited to in-frame clones, with some not included. The data contain 15,000 to 25,000 clones, roughly 72% of them singletons. The ends were cut back, 4 bases at V and 3 bases at J, with 9 bases in the middle. The CDR3 consists of 13 residues. Per the germline V gene, CDR1 is PRHDT and CDR2 is FYEKMQ (reference sequence). Intraepithelial and lamina propria lymphocytes were released after the graft tissue was processed.

The receptor was isolated from a human patient who received an intestinal transplant, so some T cells may come from the graft donor. The J gene is TRBJ1-2, the V gene TRBV13; tentatively, D is TRBD1 (6 bases). The sample consisted of ileum tissue, taken approximately 3 weeks after intestinal transplant. The CDR3 coding sequence is TGTGCCAGCAGCTCTGACAGGCACTATGGCTACACCTTC. It specifies CASSSDRHYGYTF.